The 29 T cell receptor beta chains listed next were all sequenced from one sample in a study of regulatory T cells in long-lasting Graves disease. Through Arm-PCR of CDR3 regions and iRepertoire HTBI primers, TCR beta libraries were built. TCRdb reprocessed the multiplex PCR reads via MiXCR and lists one record per CDR3 protein. The data contain about 620,000 distinct CDR3 sequences, approximately 15% of them singletons. This sample's time point: newly diagnosed GD, antithyroid drugs for less than 3 months. Scientists built the TCR library using RNA that was extracted from PBMCs. The same sample was also used in a study of T cells in Graves' hyperthyroidism and ophthalmopathy.

Sequencing used peripheral blood mononuclear cells (PBMCs), obtained at new diagnosis, from a patient treated with antithyroid drugs. Receptors were obtained from a woman aged 25 to 39 with Graves disease.

A remark on this clonotype: A single base separates this from a much larger clone, so it may be a read error. This chain joins TRBV2 and TRBJ2-5, with a possible D match to TRBD2 (5 bases). The germline gives CDR1 SNHLY, CDR2 FYNNEI. The CDR3 contains 14 residues. The CDR3: CASSGDNGNNEQYF. CDR3 DNA sequence: TGTGCGAGCAGCGGAGACAATGGCAACAATGAGCAGTACTTC.

This clonotype was seen many times. The genes are TRBV2 and TRBJ1-6; a possible D gene is TRBD1 (5 bases). Trimming cost V 6 bases and J 9 bases, with 12 bases left between them. Germline values: CDR1 SNHLY, CDR2 FYNNEI. The CDR3 contains 13 residues. CDR3 sequence reads: CASRDTVGSPLHF. The CDR3 bases are TGTGCCAGCAGGGACACCGTCGGTTCACCCCTCCACTTT.

In regard to this clonotype: A far bigger clonotype differs at one base, so this is likely a read error. This rearrangement joins TRBV6-2 or TRBV6-3 to TRBJ1-2, with D perhaps TRBD1 (6 bases). The germline gives CDR1 MNHEY, CDR2 SVGEGT. Trimming left V 5 bases short and J 3 bases short, with 10 bases between. CDR3 length equals 13 residues. The chain's CDR3 is CASSDGQYYGYTF. The CDR3 region has the DNA TGTGCCAGCAGTGACGGACAGTACTATGGCTACACCTTC.

The chain uses TRBV2 and TRBJ2-4; D not certain. The germline V gene has CDR1 SNHLY and CDR2 FYNNEI. The CDR3 totals 15 residues. V gave up 2 bases and J gave up 2 bases, with 10 bases separating them. The CDR3 nucleotides are TGTGCCAGCAGTGAAAGTCCGTTAACCAAAAACATTCAGTACTTC. Its translation is CASSESPLTKNIQYF.

This clonotype was counted many times. The rearrangement uses TRBV27 and TRBJ1-5; 11 positions match TRBD1. Germline CDR1 reads MNHEY; CDR2 reads SMNVEV (reference sequence). The J segment lost 4 bases and the V segment lost 3 bases, leaving 5 bases of the junction unmatched. This CDR3 is 16 amino acids long. In DNA form, the CDR3 reads TGTGCCAGCAGTTTGGGGACAGGGGGTTGGAATCAGCCCCAGCATTTT. Translated, it gives CASSLGTGGWNQPQHF.

Many counts were recorded for this clonotype. The gene calls are TRBV5-1 and TRBJ1-2; 7 bases fit TRBD1. V shed 1 base and J 4 bases; nucleotides not matched to a gene: 4. Germline V gives CDR1 SGHRS, CDR2 YFSETQ. The CDR3 runs to 14 residues. The CDR3 nucleotides read TGCGCCAGCAGCTTGAGTGGACAGGCCTATGGCTACACCTTC. Its translation: CASSLSGQAYGYTF.

This clonotype was found a few times. The gene calls are TRBV19 and TRBJ2-1; tentatively, D is TRBD2 (6 bases). This CDR3 is 15 amino acids long. V lost 8 bases to trimming and J lost 4 bases, with 18 bases between them. CDR1 and CDR2 (germline): LNHDA, SQIVND (reference sequence). The CDR3 loop reads CASSMTRLFYNEQFF. The CDR3 bases are TGTGCCAGTTCTATGACTAGACTCTTTTACAATGAGCAGTTCTTC.

This clonotype was found many times. V is TRBV2 and J is TRBJ2-6; 8 positions agree with TRBD1. The CDR3 extends over 15 amino acids. CDR1 is SNHLY and CDR2 is FYNNEI in the germline V gene. V gave up 9 bases and J gave up 3 bases; unmatched junction bases: 7. CDR3 sequence reads: CASRTGSSGANVLTF. The CDR3 DNA reads as TGTGCCAGTCGGACAGGGTCTAGTGGGGCCAACGTCCTGACTTTC.

There are a few counts of this clonotype. This sequence joins TRBV6-2 or TRBV6-3 and TRBJ1-3, with TRBD1 as a possible D gene (6 bases). Trimming removed 0 bases from V and 0 bases from J, with 12 bases in between. The CDR3 has 17 amino acids. Germline V lookup: CDR1 MNHEY, CDR2 SVGEGT. In DNA form, the CDR3 reads TGTGCCAGCAGTTACTCAGGGGGACTCCTCTCTGGAAACACCATATATTTT. Residues: CASSYSGGLLSGNTIYF.

This clonotype occurred many times. The chain recombines TRBV28 with TRBJ1-1; 8 bases are shared with TRBD1. Trimming at V came to 6 bases and at J to 4 bases, leaving 13 bases not matched to a gene. This CDR3 is 16 amino acids long. Per germline, CDR1 MDHEN and CDR2 SYDVKM. DNA for the CDR3: TGTGCCAGCAGCTCCCAGGCCGGACAGGGAGTCACTGAAGCTTTCTTT. This codes for CASSSQAGQGVTEAFF.

This clonotype was observed many times. The chain combines TRBV7-9 with TRBJ2-5, with 7 bases fitting TRBD1. CDR3 length equals 17 residues. The J segment lost 0 bases and the V segment lost 4 bases, leaving 11 bases of the junction unmatched. Germline values: CDR1 SEHNR, CDR2 FQNEAQ (reference sequence). The CDR3: CASSSVSQGQHQETQYF. CDR3 nucleotide sequence: TGTGCCAGCAGCTCAGTGTCCCAGGGACAGCACCAAGAGACCCAGTACTTC.

The sample holds many counts of this clonotype. This sequence joins TRBV6-2 or TRBV6-3 and TRBJ2-5, with 7 bases lining up with TRBD1. The CDR3 runs 17 residues. J lost 7 bases, V lost 5 bases, and 19 bases had no gene match. Germline V CDR1 and CDR2: MNHEY, SVGEGT. The CDR3 sequence: CASSPRTGKGDTWTQYF. The CDR3 DNA is TGTGCCAGCAGTCCTCGGACAGGAAAAGGAGATACTTGGACCCAGTACTTC.

This clonotype was counted between two and nine times. The chain's CDR3 is CASSLGTAEARDIQYF. For the CDR3, the DNA is TGTGCCAGCAGCTTAGGAACAGCAGAAGCTCGGGACATTCAGTACTTC. The rearrangement joins TRBV7-9 to TRBJ2-4; D call uncertain. The germline V gene has CDR1 SEHNR and CDR2 FQNEAQ (reference sequence). V lost 1 base, J lost 8 bases, and 18 bases lay in between. The CDR3 spans 16 residues.

About this clonotype: This may be a read error, as it is one base from a much larger clone. V usage is TRBV27 and J usage is TRBJ1-4, with D possibly TRBD1 on 5 matching bases. The CDR3 loop spans 15 amino acids. The germline gives CDR1 MNHEY, CDR2 SMNVEV (reference sequence). The DNA for the CDR3 is TGTGCCAGCAGAGCGGGGGATATGGCTAATAAAAAACTGTTTTTT. Its protein is CASRAGDMANKKLFF.

This clonotype was counted many times. V and J are TRBV2 and TRBJ2-7, with D possibly TRBD2 on 5 matching bases. This CDR3 is built from 12 residues. Trimming stripped 5 bases from V and 8 bases from J, with 13 bases between. Germline CDR1 is SNHLY and CDR2 is FYNNEI. CDR3 protein: CASSQTEVKQYF. In DNA form, the CDR3 reads TGTGCCAGCAGTCAGACGGAGGTTAAGCAGTACTTC. The variable domain in full, completed from reference TRBV2 and TRBJ2-7, reads EPEVTQTPSHQVTQMGQEVILRCVPISNHLYFYWYRQILGQKVEFLVSFYNNEISEKSEIFDDQFSVERPDGSNFTLKIRSTKLEDSAMYFCASSQTEVKQYFGPGTRLTVT.

This clonotype was seen a handful of times. V gene TRBV4-1 combines with J gene TRBJ2-1, with D unresolved. V dropped 0 bases and J dropped 12 bases, with 15 bases sitting between them. The CDR3 is 14 residues long. CDR1 MGHRA and CDR2 YSYEKL come from the germline V gene. The CDR3 spells CASSQDSRLFGQFF. Written as DNA, the CDR3 is TGCGCCAGCAGCCAAGATTCGAGGTTGTTTGGGCAGTTCTTC.

This clonotype was observed at least ten times. The rearrangement links TRBV7-2 to TRBJ2-5; possibly TRBD1 for D (7 bases). The CDR3 sequence is 15 residues long. Trimming shortened V by 5 bases and J by 5 bases, and 18 bases separated the two germline ends. Germline V lookup: CDR1 SGHTA, CDR2 FQGNSA. The CDR3 protein is CASSPPRTGGETQYF. The DNA for the CDR3 is TGTGCCAGCAGCCCTCCTCGGACAGGAGGGGAGACCCAGTACTTC.

This clonotype came up many times. The gene calls are TRBV27 and TRBJ1-4, with 8 nucleotides matching TRBD1. With V trimmed by 5 bases and J by 7 bases, 9 bases remained unmatched. This CDR3 is 15 amino acids long. Germline V gene data show CDR1 as MNHEY and CDR2 as SMNVEV (reference sequence). CDR3 residues: CASSAADRGREKLFF. The CDR3 DNA sequence: TGTGCCAGCAGTGCTGCAGACAGGGGTCGTGAAAAACTGTTTTTT. Filled out from reference TRBV27 and TRBJ1-4, the complete variable domain reads EAQVTQNPRYLITVTGKKLTVTCSQNMNHEYMSWYRQDPGLGLRQIYYSMNVEVTDKGDVPEGYKVSRKEKRNFPLILESPSPNQTSLYFCASSAADRGREKLFFGSGTQLSVL.

The V gene is TRBV24-1, the J gene TRBJ2-1; the D gene is possibly TRBD2 (6 bases). Trimming pared 8 bases from V and 7 bases from J, leaving 20 bases between. Per germline, CDR1 KGHDR and CDR2 SFDVKD. This CDR3 spans 15 amino acids. The CDR3 spells CATMTGRDWVNEQFF. CDR3 DNA sequence: TGTGCCACCATGACCGGGCGGGATTGGGTAAATGAGCAGTTCTTC.

This clonotype was observed at least ten times. V and J are TRBV20-1 and TRBJ1-1; TRBD1 is a possible D gene (6 bases). Germline values: CDR1 DFQATT, CDR2 SNEGSKA (reference sequence). V was cut by 6 bases and J by 4 bases, with 15 bases left in between. The CDR3 extends over 13 amino acids. The CDR3 coding sequence is TGCAGTGCCCTAAAAACAGGGCCCACTGAAGCTTTCTTT. Translating gives CSALKTGPTEAFF.

In this sample, this clonotype turned up a few times. V usage is TRBV28 and J usage is TRBJ1-5; 7 bases are a match to TRBD1. V shed 9 bases, J shed 3 bases, and the junction held 8 bases outside the gene matches. The CDR3 extends over 14 amino acids. CDR1 is MDHEN, CDR2 SYDVKM, per germline. DNA of the CDR3: TGTGCCAGTCTTGAGGGGGCGAACAATCAGCCCCAGCATTTT. Protein sequence: CASLEGANNQPQHF. The full variable domain, completed using reference TRBV28 and TRBJ1-5, is DVKVTQSSRYLVKRTGEKVFLECVQDMDHENMFWYRQDPGLGLRLIYFSYDVKMKEKGDIPEGYSVSREKKERFSLILESASTNQTSMYLCASLEGANNQPQHFGDGTRLSIL.

This clonotype was counted a few times. The rearrangement uses TRBV19 and TRBJ1-2; D remains ambiguous. V was shortened by 6 bases and J by 2 bases, with 13 bases between the two germline ends. Per germline, CDR1 LNHDA and CDR2 SQIVND (reference sequence). The CDR3 spans 14 residues. CDR3 sequence: CASRPRDGNYGYTF. CDR3 nucleotides: TGTGCCAGTAGACCTAGGGATGGAAACTATGGCTACACCTTC. The full variable domain, rest sourced from reference TRBV19 and TRBJ1-2, is DGGITQSPKYLFRKEGQNVTLSCEQNLNHDAMYWYRQDPGQGLRLIYYSQIVNDFQKGDIAEGYSVSREKKESFPLTVTSAQKNPTAFYLCASRPRDGNYGYTFGSGTRLTVV.

In the case of this clonotype: It may be a read error: a sequence one base away is much more abundant. CDR3 DNA sequence: TGTGCCAGCAGTTTGGGTGGGGCCCAGGTCTACGAGCAGTTCTTC. Amino acid sequence: CASSLGGAQVYEQFF. The rearrangement links TRBV28 to TRBJ2-1, with a possible D match to TRBD1 (5 bases). The CDR3 is 15 amino acids. The V and J ends lost 3 bases and 10 bases respectively, with 19 bases between them. Germline V CDR1 and CDR2: MDHEN, SYDVKM.

This clonotype was seen more than once but under ten times. The CDR3 loop is CASRYRQRDEQFF. The CDR3 DNA is TGTGCCAGCAGGTATAGGCAACGAGATGAGCAGTTCTTC. The chain combines TRBV6-1 with TRBJ2-1; D remains ambiguous. The CDR3 runs 13 residues. V shed 6 bases and J shed 8 bases, with 14 bases lying between them. CDR1 and CDR2 from the germline V gene are MNHNS and SASEGT.

This clonotype came up many times. The rearrangement uses TRBV30 and TRBJ1-1; D gene uncertain. Germline V gene sequence: CDR1 GTSNPN, CDR2 SVGIG (reference sequence). Deletions cut 4 bases from V and 1 base from J, with 4 bases between. The CDR3 extends over 11 amino acids. The CDR3: CAWIWNTEAFF. The CDR3 DNA follows: TGTGCCTGGATTTGGAACACTGAAGCTTTCTTT. Using reference TRBV30 and TRBJ1-1 for the parts outside the CDR3, the full variable domain is SQTIHQWPATLVQPVGSPLSLECTVEGTSNPNLYWYRQAAGRGLQLLFYSVGIGQISSEVPQNLSASRPQDRQFILSSKKLLLSDSGFYLCAWIWNTEAFFGQGTRLTVV.

The rearrangement links TRBV5-1 to TRBJ2-1; 9 bases agree with TRBD1. Germline V CDR1 and CDR2: SGHRS, YFSETQ. Trimming took 6 bases from V and 4 from J; bases not matched to a gene: 11. The CDR3 spans 16 residues. The CDR3 coding sequence is TGCGCCAGCAACGTCGGAGGGACAGGGAATTACAATGAGCAGTTCTTC. Amino acids: CASNVGGTGNYNEQFF.

This clonotype showed up just a few times. This rearrangement joins TRBV29-1 to TRBJ1-2, with no clear D. The CDR3 runs 13 residues. Trimming shortened V by 4 bases and J by 8 bases, and 17 bases separated the two germline ends. Germline lookup yields CDR1 SQVTM and CDR2 ANQGSEA. This chain's CDR3 is CSVVMGPRRGYTF. The CDR3 DNA reads as TGCAGCGTTGTTATGGGCCCCCGGAGAGGCTACACCTTC.

This clonotype was counted at least ten times. The chain links TRBV28 to TRBJ1-2; tentatively, D is TRBD1 (6 bases). The CDR3 runs to 15 residues. Trimming stripped 8 bases from V and 4 bases from J, with 20 bases between. Germline values: CDR1 MDHEN, CDR2 SYDVKM. The CDR3 sequence is CASGGLAGWGYGYTF. For the CDR3, the DNA is TGTGCCAGCGGGGGCTTGGCGGGGTGGGGCTATGGCTACACCTTC.

This clonotype was detected ten times or more. The chain combines TRBV6-1 with TRBJ2-7; D remains unclear. The germline V and J ends were trimmed by 6 bases and 0 bases, with 12 bases remaining between them. The CDR3 runs 14 residues. CDR1 and CDR2 (germline): MNHNS, SASEGT. The CDR3 coding sequence is TGTGCCAGCAGACACGGGTCTAGCTCCTACGAGCAGTACTTC. Its translation is CASRHGSSSYEQYF.